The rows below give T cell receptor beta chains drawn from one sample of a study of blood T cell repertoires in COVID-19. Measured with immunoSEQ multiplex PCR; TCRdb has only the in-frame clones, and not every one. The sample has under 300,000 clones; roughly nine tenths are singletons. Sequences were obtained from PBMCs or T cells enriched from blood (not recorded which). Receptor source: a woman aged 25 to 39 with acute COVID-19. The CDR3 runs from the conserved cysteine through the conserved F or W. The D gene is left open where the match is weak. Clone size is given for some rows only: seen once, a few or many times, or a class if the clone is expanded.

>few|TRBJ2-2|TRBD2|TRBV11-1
TGTGCCAGCAGCTGGAGCGGGGAATATACCGGGGAGCTGTTTTTT
CASSWSGEYTGELFF
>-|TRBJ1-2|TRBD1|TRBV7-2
TGTGCCAGCAGCTCCGACAGGGACTATGGCTACACCTTC
CASSSDRDYGYTF
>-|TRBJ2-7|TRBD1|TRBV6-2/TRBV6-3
TGTGCCAGCAGTCTCAGGGGGTACGAGCAGTACTTC
CASSLRGYEQYF
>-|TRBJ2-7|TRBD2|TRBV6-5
TGTGCCAGCAACCCCCCGGGGGGACGGCCGGGGGAGCAGTACTTC
CASNPPGGRPGEQYF
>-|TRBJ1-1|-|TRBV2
TGTGCCAGCAGTGTGGAGGGTCATGGGGCTTTCTTT
CASSVEGHGAFF
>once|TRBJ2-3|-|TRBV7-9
TGTGCCAGCAGCTTAGTAGTAGAGGACACAGATACGCAGTATTTT
CASSLVVEDTDTQYF
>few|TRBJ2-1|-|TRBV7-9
TGTGCCAGCAGCTTAGTTTTACCGCTAGTCGGGTCCGATGAGCAGTTCTTC
CASSLVLPLVGSDEQFF
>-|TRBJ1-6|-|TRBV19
TGTGCCACCCAACGGGGGATTTCCTATAATTCACCCCTCCACTTT
CATQRGISYNSPLHF
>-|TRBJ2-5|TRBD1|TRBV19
TGTGCCAGTAGTGTGGGAGCCGGGACAGGGCAAGAGACCCAGTACTTC
CASSVGAGTGQETQYF
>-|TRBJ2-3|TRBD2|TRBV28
TGTGCCAGCACCAAATTTAGCGGGATGGAGTATTTT
CASTKFSGMEYF
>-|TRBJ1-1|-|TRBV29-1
TGCAGCGTTGAAGATTTCGACAGACCGAACACTGAAGCTTTCTTT
CSVEDFDRPNTEAFF
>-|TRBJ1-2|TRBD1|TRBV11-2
TGTGCCAGCAGCTTAGGGACAGGTTTGGGCTACACCTTC
CASSLGTGLGYTF
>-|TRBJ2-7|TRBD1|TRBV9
TGTGCCAGCAGCGTAGCACCGGGACAGGGTAAAGACGAGCAGTACTTC
CASSVAPGQGKDEQYF
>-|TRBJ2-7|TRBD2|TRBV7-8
TGTGCCAGCAGCTTTGGGTATAGCGGGGGTATCTACGAGCAGTACTTC
CASSFGYSGGIYEQYF
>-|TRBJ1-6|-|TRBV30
TGTGCCTGGAAGACGGCTGAGGCGACACCCCTCCACTTT
CAWKTAEATPLHF
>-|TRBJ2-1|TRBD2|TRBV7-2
TGTGCCAGCAGGCTGACTAGCGGGAGGGGTTCCGGCAATGAGCAGTTCTTC
CASRLTSGRGSGNEQFF